This record looks at one T cell receptor beta chain sequence and its context. Looked up from germline, CDR1 is SGHRS and CDR2 is YFSETQ. V lost 4 bases and J lost 4, with 13 bases in between. This CDR3 has 14 amino acids. The donors were all Caucasian adults (living in Nashville, Tennessee). Naive CD45RA+ and memory CD45RA-negative subsets were split from CD4+ cells. This specimen belongs to a study of shared clonotypes between healthy human individuals. Looking at the study overall: Every donor yielded three CD4 naive, three CD4 memory, two CD8 naive and one CD8 memory plate.

Using immunoSEQ multiplex PCR, the repertoire was profiled, and TCRdb retains in-frame clones only, with some absent. Here the sample spans about 1 million clones, about 80% being singletons. This TCR came from a man aged 18-30 years in good health. Sequencing was performed on memory CD4+ T cells sorted from blood. Subset of the sample: CD45RA-negative fraction. The rearrangement links TRBV5-1 to TRBJ2-3; D not certain. This chain's CDR3 is CASSPPGSPDTQYF. In nucleotides, the CDR3 is TGCGCCAGCAGCCCGCCGGGCTCGCCAGATACGCAGTATTTT.